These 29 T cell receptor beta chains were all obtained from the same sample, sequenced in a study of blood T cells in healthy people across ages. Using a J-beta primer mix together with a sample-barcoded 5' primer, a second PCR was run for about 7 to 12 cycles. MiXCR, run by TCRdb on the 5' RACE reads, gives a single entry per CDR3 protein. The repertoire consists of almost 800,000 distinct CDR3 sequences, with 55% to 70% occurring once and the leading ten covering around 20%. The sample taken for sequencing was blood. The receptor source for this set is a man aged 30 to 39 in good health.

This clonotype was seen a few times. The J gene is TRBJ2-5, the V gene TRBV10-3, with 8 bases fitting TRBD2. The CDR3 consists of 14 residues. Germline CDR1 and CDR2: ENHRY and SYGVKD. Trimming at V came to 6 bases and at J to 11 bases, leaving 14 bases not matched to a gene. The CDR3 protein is CAISEREFIGEQYF. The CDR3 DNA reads TGTGCCATCAGCGAGCGGGAGTTTATAGGGGAGCAGTACTTC.

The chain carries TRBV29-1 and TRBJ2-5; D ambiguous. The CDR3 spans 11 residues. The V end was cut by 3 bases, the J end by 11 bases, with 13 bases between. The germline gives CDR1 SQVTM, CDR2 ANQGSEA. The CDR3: CSVDTNNEQYF. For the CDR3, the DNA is TGCAGCGTTGATACTAACAATGAGCAGTACTTC.

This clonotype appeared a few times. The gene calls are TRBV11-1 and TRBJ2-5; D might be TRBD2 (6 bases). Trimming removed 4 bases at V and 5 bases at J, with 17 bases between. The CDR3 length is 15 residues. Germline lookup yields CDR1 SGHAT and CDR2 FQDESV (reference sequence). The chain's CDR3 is CASSSPATSRETQYF. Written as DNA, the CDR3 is TGTGCCAGCAGCTCTCCCGCAACTAGCAGGGAGACCCAGTACTTC.

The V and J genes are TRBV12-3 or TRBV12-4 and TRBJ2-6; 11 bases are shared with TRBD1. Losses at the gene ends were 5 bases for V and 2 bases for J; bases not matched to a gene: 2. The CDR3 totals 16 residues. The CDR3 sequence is CASSGTGGPGANVLTF. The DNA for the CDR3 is TGTGCCAGCAGTGGGACAGGGGGTCCTGGGGCCAACGTCCTGACTTTC.

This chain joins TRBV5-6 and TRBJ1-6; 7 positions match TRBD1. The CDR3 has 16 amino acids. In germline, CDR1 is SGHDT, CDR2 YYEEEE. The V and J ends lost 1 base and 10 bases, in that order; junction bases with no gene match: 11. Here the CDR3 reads CASSLQTGDSSSPLHF. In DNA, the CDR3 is TGTGCCAGCAGCTTGCAAACAGGGGATAGTTCATCACCCCTCCACTTT.

The CDR3 reads CASRGVGEDYGYTF. In DNA, the CDR3 is TGTGCCAGCAGGGGGGTGGGGGAAGACTATGGCTACACCTTC. The chain carries TRBV2 and TRBJ1-2; a weak D match, TRBD1 (5 bases). CDR1 is SNHLY, CDR2 FYNNEI, per germline. There are 14 residues in the CDR3. The ends were cut back, 6 bases at V and 3 bases at J, with 14 bases in the middle.

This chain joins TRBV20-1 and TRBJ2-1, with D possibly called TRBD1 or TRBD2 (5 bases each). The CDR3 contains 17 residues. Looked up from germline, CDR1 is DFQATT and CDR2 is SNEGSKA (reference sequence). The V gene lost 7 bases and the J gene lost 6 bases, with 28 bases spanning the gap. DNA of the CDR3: TGCAGTGTTACCCAGGGCGAGGGCACACGGGGTCGCAATGAGCAGTTCTTC. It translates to CSVTQGEGTRGRNEQFF.

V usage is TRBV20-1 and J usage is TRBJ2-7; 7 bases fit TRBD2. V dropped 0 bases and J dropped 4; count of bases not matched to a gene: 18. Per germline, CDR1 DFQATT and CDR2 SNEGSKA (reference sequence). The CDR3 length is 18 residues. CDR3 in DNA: TGCAGTGCTAGAGATCCGTTGGCTAGCGGATCGACCTTATACGAGCAGTACTTC. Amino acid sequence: CSARDPLASGSTLYEQYF.

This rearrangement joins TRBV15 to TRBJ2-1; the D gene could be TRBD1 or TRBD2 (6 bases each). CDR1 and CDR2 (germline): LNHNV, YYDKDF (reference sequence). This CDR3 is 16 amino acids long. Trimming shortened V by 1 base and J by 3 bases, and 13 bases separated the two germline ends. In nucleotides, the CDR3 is TGTGCCACCAGCAGAGCCCGAGGGGGGAACTACAATGAGCAGTTCTTC. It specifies CATSRARGGNYNEQFF.

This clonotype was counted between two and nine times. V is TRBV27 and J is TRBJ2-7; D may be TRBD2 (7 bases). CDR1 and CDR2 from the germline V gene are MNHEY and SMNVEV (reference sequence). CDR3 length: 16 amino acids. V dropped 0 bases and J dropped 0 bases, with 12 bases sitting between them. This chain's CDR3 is CASSLSGRGASYEQYF. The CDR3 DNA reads TGTGCCAGCAGTTTATCGGGTCGGGGGGCCTCCTACGAGCAGTACTTC.

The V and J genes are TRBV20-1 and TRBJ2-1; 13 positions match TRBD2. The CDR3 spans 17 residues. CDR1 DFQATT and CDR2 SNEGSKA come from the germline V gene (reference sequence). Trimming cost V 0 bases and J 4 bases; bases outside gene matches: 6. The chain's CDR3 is CSARDMGLAGSYNEQFF. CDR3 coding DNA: TGCAGTGCTAGAGACATGGGACTAGCGGGATCATACAATGAGCAGTTCTTC.

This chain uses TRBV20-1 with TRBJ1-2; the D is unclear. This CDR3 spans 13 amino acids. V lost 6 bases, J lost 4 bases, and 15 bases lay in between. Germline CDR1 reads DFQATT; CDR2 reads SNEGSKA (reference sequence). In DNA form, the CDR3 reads TGCAGTGCCCCTCAGAGGGATCCCTATGGCTACACCTTC. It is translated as CSAPQRDPYGYTF.

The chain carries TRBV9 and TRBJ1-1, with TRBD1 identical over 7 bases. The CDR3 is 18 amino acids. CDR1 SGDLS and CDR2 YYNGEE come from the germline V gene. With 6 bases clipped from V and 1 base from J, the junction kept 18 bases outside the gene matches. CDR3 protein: CASNLNARTGDGNTEAFF. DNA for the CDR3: TGTGCCAGCAACCTGAATGCGCGTACAGGGGATGGGAACACTGAAGCTTTCTTT.

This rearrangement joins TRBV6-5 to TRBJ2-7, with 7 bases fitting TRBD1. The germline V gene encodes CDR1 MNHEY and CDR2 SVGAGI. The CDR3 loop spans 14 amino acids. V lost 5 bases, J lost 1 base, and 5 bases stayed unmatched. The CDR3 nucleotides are TGTGCCAGCAGTATCGCAGGGGGATCCTACGAGCAGTACTTC. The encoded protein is CASSIAGGSYEQYF.

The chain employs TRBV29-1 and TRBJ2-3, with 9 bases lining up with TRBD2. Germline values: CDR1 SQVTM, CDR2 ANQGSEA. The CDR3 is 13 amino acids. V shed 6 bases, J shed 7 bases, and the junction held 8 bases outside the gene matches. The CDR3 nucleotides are TGCAGCGTCACTAGGCGGGAGGGATATACGCAGTATTTT. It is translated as CSVTRREGYTQYF.

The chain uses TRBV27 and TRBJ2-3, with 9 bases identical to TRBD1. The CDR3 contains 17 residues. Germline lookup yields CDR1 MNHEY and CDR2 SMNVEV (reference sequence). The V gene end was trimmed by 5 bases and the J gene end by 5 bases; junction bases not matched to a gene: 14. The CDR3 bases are TGTGCCAGCAGTAGCCCCTTACAGGGGGCGCAAAGAGATACGCAGTATTTT. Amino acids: CASSSPLQGAQRDTQYF.

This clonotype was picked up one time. CDR3 coding DNA: TGCAGTGCTAGAGATAGCCGCAGATCAGATACGCAGTATTTT. Its protein product is CSARDSRRSDTQYF. V and J are TRBV20-1 and TRBJ2-3, with D unclear. This CDR3 region has 14 residues. CDR1 and CDR2 from the germline V gene are DFQATT and SNEGSKA (reference sequence). V was cut by 0 bases and J by 4 bases, with 11 bases left in between.

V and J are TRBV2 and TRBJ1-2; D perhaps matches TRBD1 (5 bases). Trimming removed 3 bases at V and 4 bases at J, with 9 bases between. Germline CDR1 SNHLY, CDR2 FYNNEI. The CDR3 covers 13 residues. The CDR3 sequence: CASSERGSYGYTF. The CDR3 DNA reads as TGTGCCAGCAGTGAGCGGGGGAGCTATGGCTACACCTTC.

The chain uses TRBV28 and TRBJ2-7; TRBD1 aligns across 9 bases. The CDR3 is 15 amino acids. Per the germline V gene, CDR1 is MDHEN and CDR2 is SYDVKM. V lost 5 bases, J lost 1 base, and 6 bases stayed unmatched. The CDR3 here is CASSQTGGRSYEQYF. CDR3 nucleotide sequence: TGTGCCAGCAGTCAAACAGGGGGCCGATCCTACGAGCAGTACTTC.

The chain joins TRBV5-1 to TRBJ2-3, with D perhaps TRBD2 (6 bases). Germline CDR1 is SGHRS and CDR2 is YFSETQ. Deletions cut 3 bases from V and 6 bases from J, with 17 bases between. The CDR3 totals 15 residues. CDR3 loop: CASSSSLSGGDTQYF. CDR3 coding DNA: TGCGCCAGCAGCTCATCCCTATCCGGAGGGGATACGCAGTATTTT.

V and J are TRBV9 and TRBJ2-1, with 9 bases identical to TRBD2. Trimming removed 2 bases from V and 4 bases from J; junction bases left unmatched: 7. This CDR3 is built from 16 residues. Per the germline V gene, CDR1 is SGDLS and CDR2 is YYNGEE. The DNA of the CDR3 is TGTGCCAGCAGCGTTAGTGAAACTAGCGGGTACAATGAGCAGTTCTTC. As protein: CASSVSETSGYNEQFF.

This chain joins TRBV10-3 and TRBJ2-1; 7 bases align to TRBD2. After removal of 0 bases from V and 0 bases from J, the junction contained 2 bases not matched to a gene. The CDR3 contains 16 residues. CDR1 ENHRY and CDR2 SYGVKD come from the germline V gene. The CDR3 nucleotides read TGTGCCATCAGTGAGTCGAGCGGGAACTCCTACAATGAGCAGTTCTTC. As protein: CAISESSGNSYNEQFF.

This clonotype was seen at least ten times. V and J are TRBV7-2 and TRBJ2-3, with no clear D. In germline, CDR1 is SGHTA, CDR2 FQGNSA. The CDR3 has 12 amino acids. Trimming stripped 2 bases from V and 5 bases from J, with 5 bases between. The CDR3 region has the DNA TGTGCCAGCAGCTTAATGCGAGATACGCAGTATTTT. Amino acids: CASSLMRDTQYF. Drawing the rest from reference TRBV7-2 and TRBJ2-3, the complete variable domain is GAGVSQSPSNKVTEKGKDVELRCDPISGHTALYWYRQSLGQGLEFLIYFQGNSAPDKSGLPSDRFSAERTGGSVSTLTIQRTQQEDSAVYLCASSLMRDTQYFGPGTRLTVL.

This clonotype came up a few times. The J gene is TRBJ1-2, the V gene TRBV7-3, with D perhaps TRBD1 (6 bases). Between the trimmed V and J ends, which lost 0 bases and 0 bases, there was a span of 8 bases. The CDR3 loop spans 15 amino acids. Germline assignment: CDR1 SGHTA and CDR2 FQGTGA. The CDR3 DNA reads TGTGCCAGCAGCTTAACGTCAGGGGCTAACTATGGCTACACCTTC. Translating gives CASSLTSGANYGYTF.

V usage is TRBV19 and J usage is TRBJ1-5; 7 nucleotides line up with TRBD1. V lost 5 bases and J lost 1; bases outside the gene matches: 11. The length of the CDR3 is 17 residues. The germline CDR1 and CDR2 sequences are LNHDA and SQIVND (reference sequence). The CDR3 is CASSSRQGIRSNQPQHF. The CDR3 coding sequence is TGTGCCAGTAGTTCCCGACAGGGTATCCGGAGCAATCAGCCCCAGCATTTT.

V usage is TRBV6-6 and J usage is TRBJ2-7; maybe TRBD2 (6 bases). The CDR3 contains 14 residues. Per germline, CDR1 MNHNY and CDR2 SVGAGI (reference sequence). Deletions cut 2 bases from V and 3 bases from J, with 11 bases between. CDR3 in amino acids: CASSYPGTVYEQYF. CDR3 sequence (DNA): TGTGCCAGCAGTTACCCTGGGACTGTCTACGAGCAGTACTTC.

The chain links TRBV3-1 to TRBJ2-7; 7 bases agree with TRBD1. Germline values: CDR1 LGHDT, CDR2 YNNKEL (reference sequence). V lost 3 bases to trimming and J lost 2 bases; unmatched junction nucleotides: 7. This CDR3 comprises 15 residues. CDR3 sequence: CASSHETGWPYEQYF. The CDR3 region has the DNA TGTGCCAGCAGCCACGAGACAGGGTGGCCCTACGAGCAGTACTTC.

This CDR3 reads CSITGTGTYNEQFF. CDR3 nucleotides: TGCAGCATAACCGGGACAGGGACCTACAATGAGCAGTTCTTC. This chain joins TRBV29-1 and TRBJ2-1; 9 bases match TRBD1. The CDR3 has 14 amino acids. Germline V gives CDR1 SQVTM, CDR2 ANQGSEA. The J segment lost 2 bases and the V segment lost 8 bases, leaving 7 bases of the junction unmatched.

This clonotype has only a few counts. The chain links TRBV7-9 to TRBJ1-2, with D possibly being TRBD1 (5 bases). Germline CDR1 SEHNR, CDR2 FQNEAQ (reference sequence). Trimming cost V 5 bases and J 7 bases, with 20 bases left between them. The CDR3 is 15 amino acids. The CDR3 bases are TGTGCCAGCAGCCCGCCGGGGGTGGGTACGAGTGGCTACACCTTC. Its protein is CASSPPGVGTSGYTF.